This T cell receptor (beta chain) was recorded in a study of vaccination effects on CD4 cells after COVID-19. Findings of the study overall: In the study, convalescent patients were few, and early post-infection timepoints were absent.

Assay: immunoSEQ multiplex PCR; the TCRdb copy retains only in-frame clones and omits some. The data show 24,000 or so clones, approximately 69% seen once. Pools of viral peptides were used by the ViraFEST assay to expand antigen-specific CD4+ T cells ahead of sequencing. Isolating CD4+ T cells followed approximately 9 days of culture. The person was diagnosed with PCR-confirmed SARS-CoV-2 infection between March and December 2020. V dropped 8 bases and J dropped 3 bases, with 4 bases sitting between them. The CDR3 covers 10 residues. CDR1 SNHLY and CDR2 FYNNEI come from the germline V gene. On this clone: Its target is unknown.

Specimen: CD4+ T cells from PBMCs cultured with SARS-CoV-2 spike peptides, collected before COVID-19 vaccination. The source of this sequence is a human donor who had a prior SARS-CoV-2 infection. The rearrangement uses TRBV2 and TRBJ1-2; the D is unclear. The CDR3 DNA sequence: TGTGCCAGCGGGGACTATGGCTACACCTTC. Its protein is CASGDYGYTF.